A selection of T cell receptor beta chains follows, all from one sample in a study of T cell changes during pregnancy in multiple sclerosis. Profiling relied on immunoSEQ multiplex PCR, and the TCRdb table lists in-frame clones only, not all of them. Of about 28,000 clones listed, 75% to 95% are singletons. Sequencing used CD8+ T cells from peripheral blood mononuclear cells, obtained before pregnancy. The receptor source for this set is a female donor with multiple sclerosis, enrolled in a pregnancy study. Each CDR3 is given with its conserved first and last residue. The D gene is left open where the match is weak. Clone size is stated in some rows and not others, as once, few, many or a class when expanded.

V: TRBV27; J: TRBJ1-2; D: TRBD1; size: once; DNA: TGTGCCAGCAGTCGACAGGGAGGAAGCGGCTACACCTTC; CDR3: CASSRQGGSGYTF
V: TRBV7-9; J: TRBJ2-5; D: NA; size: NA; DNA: TGTGCCAGCAGTAATACGGGGGATAAAGAGACCCAGTACTTC; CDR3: CASSNTGDKETQYF
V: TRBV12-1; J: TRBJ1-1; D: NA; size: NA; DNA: TGTGCCAGCAGCTTCGGGTCCCGTAAGGAAGTGAACACTGAAGCTTTCTTT; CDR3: CASSFGSRKEVNTEAFF
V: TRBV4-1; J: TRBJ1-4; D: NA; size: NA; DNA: TGCGCCAGCAGCCAAGATGGGGCGGTGAACGGACTGTTTTTT; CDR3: CASSQDGAVNGLFF
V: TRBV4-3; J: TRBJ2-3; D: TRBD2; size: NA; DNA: TGCGCCAGCAGGGGCGGGACTAGCGGGAGCCCTCGCACAGATACGCAGTATTTT; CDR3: CASRGGTSGSPRTDTQYF
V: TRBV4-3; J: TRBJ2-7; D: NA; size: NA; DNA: TGCGCCAGCAGCCTCTGGACTAACGGTGGAGGCCAAGCTCCTTACGAGCAGTACTTC; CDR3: CASSLWTNGGGQAPYEQYF
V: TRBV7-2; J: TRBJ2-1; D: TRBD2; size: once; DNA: TGTGCCAGCACCGCTATAGCGGGAGGGCCGGGTGAGCAGTTCTTC; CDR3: CASTAIAGGPGEQFF
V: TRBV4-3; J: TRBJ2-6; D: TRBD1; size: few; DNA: TGCGCCAGCAGTCAAACAGGGGGCTGGGATGGGGCCAACGTCCTGACTTTC; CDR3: CASSQTGGWDGANVLTF
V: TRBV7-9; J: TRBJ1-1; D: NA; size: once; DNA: TGTGCCAGCAGCCCACCCTCAGACAGGCGGAACACTGAAGCTTTCTTT; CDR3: CASSPPSDRRNTEAFF
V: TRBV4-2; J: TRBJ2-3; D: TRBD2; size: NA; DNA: TGTGCCAGCAGCTTATCGGGAGGGCCCTCAGATACGCAGTATTTT; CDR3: CASSLSGGPSDTQYF
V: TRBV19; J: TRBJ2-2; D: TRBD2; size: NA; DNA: TGTGCCAGTAGCTTCGCGGGAGACACCGGGGAGCTGTTTTTT; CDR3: CASSFAGDTGELFF
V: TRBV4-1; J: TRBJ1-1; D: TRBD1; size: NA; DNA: TGCGCCAGCAGCCAATCCGGACAGGGGAACACTGAAGCTTTCTTT; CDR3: CASSQSGQGNTEAFF
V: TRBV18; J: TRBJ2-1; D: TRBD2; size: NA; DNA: TGTGCCAGCTCACCCTGGACTAGCGGGGACAATGAGCAGTTCTTC; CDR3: CASSPWTSGDNEQFF
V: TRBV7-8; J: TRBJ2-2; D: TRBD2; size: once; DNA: TGTGCCAGCAGCCCCTCAGCGGGAGGGCCTCGCACCGGGGAGCTGTTTTTT; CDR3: CASSPSAGGPRTGELFF
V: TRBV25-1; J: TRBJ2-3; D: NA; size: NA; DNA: TGTGCCAGCAGTGGGGAGCAGGGGAAAGATACGCAGTATTTT; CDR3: CASSGEQGKDTQYF
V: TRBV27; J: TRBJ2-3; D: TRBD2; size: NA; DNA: TGTGCCAGCAGTTTATCTAGCGGGAGGAGTGATACGCAGTATTTT; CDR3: CASSLSSGRSDTQYF
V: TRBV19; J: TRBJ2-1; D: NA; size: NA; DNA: TGTGCCAGTAGTTTGCAGACTGGCGAGATGGGCTACAATGAGCAGTTCTTC; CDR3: CASSLQTGEMGYNEQFF
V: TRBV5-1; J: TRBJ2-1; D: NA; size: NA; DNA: TGCGCCAGCAGCTTGTATTGGATTGGAGGCAATGAGCAGTTCTTC; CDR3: CASSLYWIGGNEQFF